One and the same sample provided the 31 T cell receptor beta chains below, sequenced in a study of shared T cell receptors in the human thymus. Clones were sequenced by immunoSEQ multiplex PCR, and TCRdb holds only the in-frame ones, with some missing. The sample records about 610,000 clones, approximately 87% being singletons. This same sample was also part of a study on human thymus T cells.

Sample: thymocytes. The receptors originated from a boy younger than two with a congenital heart defect.

The V gene is TRBV5-3, the J gene TRBJ2-7; 7 bases align to TRBD2. TRBV5-3 is assigned to the ORF class and has an uncertain function. This CDR3 has 18 residues. V shed 1 base, J shed 0 bases, and the junction held 13 bases outside the gene matches. The CDR3 sequence is CARSLRREPPRSSYEQYF. Here the CDR3 DNA reads TGTGCCAGAAGCTTGCGGCGGGAGCCCCCTAGGAGCTCCTACGAGCAGTACTTC.

The CDR3 loop is CASSDETGGKNGYTF. CDR3 nucleotides: TGTGCCAGCAGCGACGAAACAGGGGGAAAAAATGGCTACACCTTC. This chain links TRBV7-9 with TRBJ1-2; 8 nucleotides line up with TRBD1. Germline assignment: CDR1 SEHNR and CDR2 FQNEAQ (reference sequence). Losses at the gene ends were 5 bases for V and 6 bases for J; bases not matched to a gene: 11. CDR3 size: 15 residues. The full variable domain, with the rest looked up from reference TRBV7-9 and TRBJ1-2, is DTGVSQNPRHKITKRGQNVTFRCDPISEHNRLYWYRQTLGQGPEFLTYFQNEAQLEKSRLLSDRFSAERPKGSFSTLEIQRTEQGDSAMYLCASSDETGGKNGYTFGSGTRLTVV.

The gene calls are TRBV27 and TRBJ1-2; 7 bases map to TRBD1. Germline V gene lookup returns CDR1 MNHEY and CDR2 SMNVEV (reference sequence). V shed 0 bases, J shed 5 bases, and the junction held 9 bases outside the gene matches. There are 16 residues in the CDR3. The CDR3 loop is CASSLSVRGQKYGYTF. The CDR3 DNA reads as TGTGCCAGCAGTTTATCCGTCCGGGGACAGAAGTATGGCTACACCTTC.

This chain joins TRBV29-1 and TRBJ2-3; possible D gene TRBD2, 6 bases. V was cut by 6 bases and J by 2 bases, with 9 bases left in between. In germline, CDR1 is SQVTM, CDR2 ANQGSEA. The CDR3 length is 12 residues. The CDR3 region is CSVGLFTDTQYF. The CDR3 nucleotides are TGCAGCGTGGGACTTTTCACAGATACGCAGTATTTT.

This chain uses TRBV19 with TRBJ2-7, with 9 bases lining up with TRBD2. CDR3 length: 14 residues. The J segment lost 6 bases and the V segment lost 2 bases, leaving 5 bases of the junction unmatched. In germline, CDR1 is LNHDA, CDR2 SQIVND (reference sequence). The DNA for the CDR3 is TGTGCCAGTAGTATACCCGGACTAGCGTTCGAGCAGTACTTC. As protein: CASSIPGLAFEQYF.

V is TRBV6-5 and J is TRBJ2-5; D is possibly TRBD1 (6 bases). With 6 bases removed from V and 2 bases from J, the gap between germline ends came to 10 bases. Per germline, CDR1 MNHEY and CDR2 SVGAGI. There are 13 residues in the CDR3. This CDR3 is CASRNRVQETQYF. CDR3 sequence (DNA): TGTGCCAGCAGGAACAGGGTTCAAGAGACCCAGTACTTC.

The chain is built from TRBV7-9 and TRBJ2-1, with 9 positions matching TRBD2. In germline, CDR1 is SEHNR, CDR2 FQNEAQ (reference sequence). The CDR3 extends over 17 amino acids. Trimming cost V 5 bases and J 4 bases; bases outside gene matches: 12. The CDR3 here is CASSTAGGRARYNEQFF. The CDR3 DNA reads TGTGCCAGCAGCACTGCCGGCGGGAGGGCGCGGTACAATGAGCAGTTCTTC.

This clone was counted a few times. CDR3 residues: CASRKNTGELFF. In DNA form, the CDR3 reads TGTGCGTCGAGGAAGAACACCGGGGAGCTGTTTTTT. The V gene is TRBV10-3, the J gene TRBJ2-2, with unresolved D. The length of the CDR3 is 12 residues. Germline CDR1 ENHRY, CDR2 SYGVKD.

The chain couples TRBV9 to TRBJ2-2; TRBD2 matches 8 bases. Looked up from germline, CDR1 is SGDLS and CDR2 is YYNGEE. V lost 4 bases, J lost 0 bases, and 8 bases stayed unmatched. The CDR3 covers 17 residues. The CDR3 protein is CASSPPTGGANTGELFF. The CDR3 nucleotides are TGTGCCAGCAGCCCGCCGACGGGAGGGGCGAACACCGGGGAGCTGTTTTTT. Using reference TRBV9 and TRBJ2-2 for the parts outside the CDR3, the full variable domain is DSGVTQTPKHLITATGQRVTLRCSPRSGDLSVYWYQQSLDQGLQFLIQYYNGEERAKGNILERFSAQQFPDLHSELNLSSLELGDSALYFCASSPPTGGANTGELFFGEGSRLTVL.

This clone appeared a single time. V usage is TRBV11-1 and J usage is TRBJ2-1; 7 positions agree with TRBD1. The CDR3 runs to 14 residues. CDR1 and CDR2 (germline): SGHAT, FQDESV (reference sequence). V was pared by 5 bases and J by 4 bases, with 5 bases of the junction left unmatched. CDR3 nucleotide sequence: TGTGCCAGCAGCGTAGGGGGCTCTTACAATGAGCAGTTCTTC. Protein sequence: CASSVGGSYNEQFF.

This clone was seen only a few times. The gene calls are TRBV27 and TRBJ2-1; 9 bases agree with TRBD2. V shed 11 bases, J shed 7 bases, and the junction held 6 bases outside the gene matches. The V gene's germline CDR1 is MNHEY and CDR2 SMNVEV (reference sequence). The CDR3 has 12 amino acids. The CDR3 DNA is TGTGCCGCGGGGGGGAACCTAAATGAGCAGTTCTTC. Protein: CAAGGNLNEQFF.

V and J are TRBV15 and TRBJ1-2; 9 bases align to TRBD1. Germline V gives CDR1 LNHNV, CDR2 YYDKDF (reference sequence). This CDR3 is 15 amino acids long. The V gene end was trimmed by 1 base and the J gene end by 7 bases; junction bases not matched to a gene: 7. CDR3 DNA: TGTGCCACCAGCAGAGCTGAACAGGGGGCGCTTGGCTACACCTTC. This sequence encodes CATSRAEQGALGYTF.

V gene TRBV27 combines with J gene TRBJ2-7; TRBD1 agrees at 9 bases. Looked up from germline, CDR1 is MNHEY and CDR2 is SMNVEV (reference sequence). Germline trimming cut 4 bases from V and 0 bases from J; bases unmatched to any gene: 4. The CDR3 extends over 15 amino acids. Here the CDR3 DNA reads TGTGCCAGCAGTTGTAACAGGGGGCCCTCCTACGAGCAGTACTTC. Amino acid sequence: CASSCNRGPSYEQYF.

In nucleotides, the CDR3 is TGTGCCAGCAGCCAGGGACAGGGGAGCGATCAGCCCCAGCATTTT. This codes for CASSQGQGSDQPQHF. The chain links TRBV5-6 to TRBJ1-5, with TRBD1 matching 10 bases. V trimming: 4 bases; J trimming: 5 bases; junction bases outside the gene matches: 6. Germline-derived CDR1 and CDR2 are SGHDT and YYEEEE. There are 15 residues in the CDR3. The complete variable domain, with remaining parts taken from reference TRBV5-6 and TRBJ1-5, reads DAGVTQSPTHLIKTRGQQVTLRCSPKSGHDTVSWYQQALGQGPQFIFQYYEEEERQRGNFPDRFSGHQFPNYSSELNVNALLLGDSALYLCASSQGQGSDQPQHFGDGTRLSIL.

The J gene is TRBJ2-1, the V gene TRBV10-2; 7 bases are shared with TRBD2. The CDR3 extends over 20 amino acids. The germline CDR1 and CDR2 sequences are WSHSY and SAAADI. Trimming at V came to 6 bases and at J to 5 bases, leaving 25 bases not matched to a gene. CDR3 bases: TGCGCCAGCAGCCAAGCAAGCTTAGGGGCTAGCGGCCAGGTGGACAATGAGCAGTTCTTC. Its translation is CASSQASLGASGQVDNEQFF.

The V call is TRBV9, the J call TRBJ2-1; TRBD1 is a possible D gene (5 bases). V lost 3 bases and J lost 5, with 18 bases in between. The germline CDR1 and CDR2 sequences are SGDLS and YYNGEE. The CDR3 extends over 16 amino acids. CDR3 protein: CASSERDRGINNEQFF. The CDR3 DNA reads as TGTGCCAGCAGCGAGCGAGACAGAGGAATAAACAATGAGCAGTTCTTC.

This chain connects TRBV4-3 to TRBJ1-1; 9 bases fit TRBD1. CDR1 is LGHNA, CDR2 YSLEER, per germline. This CDR3 is built from 15 residues. Trimming at V came to 0 bases and at J to 4 bases, leaving 3 bases not matched to a gene. The CDR3 is CASSQDWDRATEAFF. The DNA of the CDR3 is TGCGCCAGCAGCCAAGATTGGGACAGGGCCACTGAAGCTTTCTTT.

In its sample, this clone was seen a few times. The rearrangement uses TRBV19 and TRBJ1-1, with D perhaps TRBD1 (6 bases). The CDR3 consists of 15 residues. Germline CDR1 LNHDA, CDR2 SQIVND (reference sequence). V lost 6 bases to trimming and J lost 3 bases, with 17 bases between them. The chain's CDR3 is CASSYGQSGDTEAFF. CDR3 DNA: TGTGCCAGTAGCTACGGACAGTCTGGGGACACTGAAGCTTTCTTT.

The chain employs TRBV27 and TRBJ2-5, with 13 bases that match TRBD2. The CDR3 totals 17 residues. Germline CDR1 and CDR2: MNHEY and SMNVEV (reference sequence). V gave up 5 bases and J gave up 0 bases; unmatched junction bases: 6. CDR3 in amino acids: CASSRTSGSPYQETQYF. CDR3 DNA: TGTGCCAGCAGTCGGACTAGCGGGAGCCCGTACCAAGAGACCCAGTACTTC.

This clone was counted a single time. The chain links TRBV27 to TRBJ1-2, with 12 positions matching TRBD1. V gave up 2 bases and J gave up 4 bases; unmatched junction bases: 5. The CDR3 length is 16 residues. Germline assignment: CDR1 MNHEY and CDR2 SMNVEV (reference sequence). CDR3 bases: TGTGCCAGCAGTTTACGGGACAGGGGGCTAGGCTATGGCTACACCTTC. It codes for CASSLRDRGLGYGYTF.

The V call is TRBV28, the J call TRBJ2-1; 8 bases agree with TRBD2. Germline V gene data show CDR1 as MDHEN and CDR2 as SYDVKM. CDR3 size: 17 residues. J lost 0 bases, V lost 3 bases, and 7 bases had no gene match. CDR3 in DNA: TGTGCCAGCAGTTTCGGGCGGGAGGCCCTCTCCTACAATGAGCAGTTCTTC. Its protein is CASSFGREALSYNEQFF.

The V gene is TRBV6-5, the J gene TRBJ1-5, with D possibly being TRBD1 (5 bases). CDR1 is MNHEY and CDR2 is SVGAGI in the germline V gene. This CDR3 contains 15 residues. V was clipped by 5 bases and J by 4 bases, with 15 bases between them. CDR3: CASSPDRYLNQPQHF. Here the CDR3 DNA reads TGTGCCAGCAGTCCCGACAGATATCTTAATCAGCCCCAGCATTTT.

The chain employs TRBV13 and TRBJ2-7, with a tentative D call TRBD2 (6 bases). This CDR3 is 14 amino acids long. Germline lookup yields CDR1 PRHDT and CDR2 FYEKMQ (reference sequence). V was clipped by 3 bases and J by 12 bases, with 21 bases between them. CDR3 sequence: CASSLRVGRGGPYF. In DNA form, the CDR3 reads TGTGCCAGCAGCTTGAGAGTCGGGAGAGGAGGGCCGTACTTC. Supplemented by reference TRBV13 and TRBJ2-7, the full variable domain reads AAGVIQSPRHLIKEKRETATLKCYPIPRHDTVYWYQQGPGQDPQFLISFYEKMQSDKGSIPDRFSAQQFSDYHSELNMSSLELGDSALYFCASSLRVGRGGPYFGPGTRLTVT.

The V call is TRBV28, the J call TRBJ2-2; a weak D match, TRBD1 (6 bases). The germline V gene has CDR1 MDHEN and CDR2 SYDVKM. V was pared by 1 base and J by 3 bases, with 12 bases between. The CDR3 sequence is 16 residues long. The chain's CDR3 is CASSLSGTPYTGELFF. For the CDR3, the DNA is TGTGCCAGCAGTTTATCGGGGACACCTTACACCGGGGAGCTGTTTTTT.

V and J are TRBV7-2 and TRBJ2-1, with 12 bases identical to TRBD2. The CDR3 sequence is 22 residues long. The germline CDR1 and CDR2 sequences are SGHTA and FQGNSA. J gave up 3 bases and V 0 bases, and 18 bases lay outside the gene matches. The CDR3 bases are TGTGCCAGCAGCTTAGCGCATCCTCCTAGCGGGAGGGACAGGGTCCTCTACAATGAGCAGTTCTTC. It specifies CASSLAHPPSGRDRVLYNEQFF.

The J gene is TRBJ1-1, the V gene TRBV4-2, with TRBD1 as a possible D gene (6 bases). The CDR3 loop spans 17 amino acids. Germline CDR1 LGHNA, CDR2 YNFKEQ. The V gene lost 2 bases and the J gene lost 3 bases, with 19 bases spanning the gap. CDR3 sequence reads: CASSQHRTEGGDTEAFF. The CDR3 DNA sequence: TGTGCCAGCAGCCAACACAGGACGGAGGGGGGGGACACTGAAGCTTTCTTT.

This rearrangement joins TRBV2 to TRBJ2-3; D possibly corresponds to TRBD1 (6 bases). The germline V gene encodes CDR1 SNHLY and CDR2 FYNNEI. The CDR3 sequence is 17 residues long. The ends were cut back, 7 bases at V and 0 bases at J, with 20 bases in the middle. Here the CDR3 reads CASTLPRWQGSTDTQYF. The CDR3 DNA reads as TGTGCCAGCACCCTGCCAAGGTGGCAGGGGAGCACAGATACGCAGTATTTT. The whole variable domain, remainder taken from reference TRBV2 and TRBJ2-3, is EPEVTQTPSHQVTQMGQEVILRCVPISNHLYFYWYRQILGQKVEFLVSFYNNEISEKSEIFDDQFSVERPDGSNFTLKIRSTKLEDSAMYFCASTLPRWQGSTDTQYFGPGTRLTVL.

The rearrangement links TRBV28 to TRBJ2-7, with D maybe TRBD2 (5 bases). This CDR3 has 14 residues. The V and J ends lost 6 bases and 2 bases respectively, with 14 bases between them. Germline CDR1 and CDR2: MDHEN and SYDVKM. The CDR3 region is CASRRGSLPYEQYF. The CDR3 DNA is TGTGCCAGCAGACGCGGGTCCTTACCCTACGAGCAGTACTTC.

In the case of this clone: One end of the junction does not line up with germline, which may come from a read error. CDR3 amino acids: CASSTLRDYGQYF. CDR3 DNA sequence: TGTGCCAGCAGCACCCTCAGGGATTACGGGCAGTACTTC. V usage is TRBV9 and J usage is TRBJ2-7; possible D gene TRBD1, 5 bases. The V gene's germline CDR1 is SGDLS and CDR2 YYNGEE. The CDR3 length is 13 residues.

V is TRBV10-2 and J is TRBJ2-1, with D possibly being TRBD2 (6 bases). Trimming removed 3 bases from V and 6 bases from J, with 21 bases in between. CDR3 length equals 17 residues. Per germline, CDR1 WSHSY and CDR2 SAAADI. CDR3 bases: TGCGCCAGCAGTGATCCGGCGGGGTCAGCTCCTATCAATGAGCAGTTCTTC. It specifies CASSDPAGSAPINEQFF.

This clone appeared a single time. V and J are TRBV13 and TRBJ2-2; 8 nucleotides align to TRBD1. This CDR3 has 16 residues. The V gene's germline CDR1 is PRHDT and CDR2 FYEKMQ (reference sequence). V shed 3 bases, J shed 2 bases, and the junction held 5 bases outside the gene matches. The CDR3 loop reads CASSLGTGRNTGELFF. CDR3 DNA: TGTGCCAGCAGCTTGGGGACAGGAAGAAACACCGGGGAGCTGTTTTTT.